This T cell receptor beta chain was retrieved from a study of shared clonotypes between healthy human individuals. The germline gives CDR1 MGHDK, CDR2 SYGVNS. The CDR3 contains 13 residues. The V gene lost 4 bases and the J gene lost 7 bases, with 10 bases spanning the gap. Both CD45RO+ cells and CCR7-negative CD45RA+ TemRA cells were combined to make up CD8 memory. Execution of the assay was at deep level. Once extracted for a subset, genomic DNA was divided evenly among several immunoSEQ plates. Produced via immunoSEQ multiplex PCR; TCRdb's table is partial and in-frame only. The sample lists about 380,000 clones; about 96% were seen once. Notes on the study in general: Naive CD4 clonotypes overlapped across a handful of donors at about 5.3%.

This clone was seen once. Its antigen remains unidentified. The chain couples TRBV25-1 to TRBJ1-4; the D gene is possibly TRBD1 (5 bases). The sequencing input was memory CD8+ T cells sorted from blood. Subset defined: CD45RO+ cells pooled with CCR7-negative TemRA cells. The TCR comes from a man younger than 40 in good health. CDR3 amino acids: CASSAQDSEKLFF. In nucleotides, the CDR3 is TGTGCCAGCAGTGCCCAAGACAGTGAAAAACTGTTTTTT.